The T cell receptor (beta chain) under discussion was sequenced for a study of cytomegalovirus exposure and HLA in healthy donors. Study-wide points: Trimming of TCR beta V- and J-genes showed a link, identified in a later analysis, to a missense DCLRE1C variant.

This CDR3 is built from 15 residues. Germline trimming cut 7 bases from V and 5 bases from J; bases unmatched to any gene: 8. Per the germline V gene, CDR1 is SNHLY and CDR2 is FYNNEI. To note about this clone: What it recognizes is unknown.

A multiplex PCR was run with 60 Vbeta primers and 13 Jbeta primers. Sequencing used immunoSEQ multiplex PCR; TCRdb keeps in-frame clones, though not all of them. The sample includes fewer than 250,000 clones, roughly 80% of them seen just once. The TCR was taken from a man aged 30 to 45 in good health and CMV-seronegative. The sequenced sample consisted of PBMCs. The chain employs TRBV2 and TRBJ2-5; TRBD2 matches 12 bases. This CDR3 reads CASKPTSGGTETQYF. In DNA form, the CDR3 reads TGTGCCAGCAAACCCACTAGCGGGGGGACGGAGACCCAGTACTTC.